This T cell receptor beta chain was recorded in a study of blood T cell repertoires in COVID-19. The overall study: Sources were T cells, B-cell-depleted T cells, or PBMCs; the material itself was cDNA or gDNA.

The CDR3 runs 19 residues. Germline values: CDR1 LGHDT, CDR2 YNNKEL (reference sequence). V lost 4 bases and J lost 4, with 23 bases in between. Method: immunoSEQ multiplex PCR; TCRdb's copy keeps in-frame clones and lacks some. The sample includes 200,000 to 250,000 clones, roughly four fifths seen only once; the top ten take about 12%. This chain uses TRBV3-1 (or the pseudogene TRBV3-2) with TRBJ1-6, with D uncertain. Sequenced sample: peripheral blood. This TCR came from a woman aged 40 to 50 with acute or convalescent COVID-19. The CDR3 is CASSPSALEGTPYNSPLHF. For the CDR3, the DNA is TGTGCCAGCAGCCCCTCAGCCCTCGAGGGCACCCCTTATAATTCACCCCTCCACTTT.